A single sample gave rise to the 10 T cell receptor beta chains below, sequenced in a study of regulatory dendritic cells for organ transplantation. Antigens for these TCRs are unknown. Allogeneic regulatory or mature dendritic cells were co-cultured for 4 to 6 days with CFSE-labeled sorted T cells at 1:10. The data were produced by immunoSEQ multiplex PCR, yet TCRdb's version contains in-frame clones alone and is incomplete. The sample shows 20,000 or so clones, 85% to 90% of them seen only once. The specimen was naive CD4+ T cells from blood cultured with dendritic cells. Documented subset: CD45RA+ naive T cells. These receptors originate from a human donor in good health.

This chain joins TRBV5-1 and TRBJ2-5, with D perhaps matching TRBD1 (5 bases). Per germline, CDR1 SGHRS and CDR2 YFSETQ. The length of the CDR3 is 14 residues. The ends were cut back, 0 bases at V and 5 bases at J, with 11 bases in the middle. This CDR3 reads CASSLAPKGETQYF. In DNA, the CDR3 is TGCGCCAGCAGCTTGGCCCCCAAGGGGGAGACCCAGTACTTC.

This chain joins TRBV7-3 and TRBJ2-1; possibly TRBD1 for D (5 bases). V lost 6 bases and J lost 7, with 19 bases in between. CDR3 length: 15 residues. Germline V gene data show CDR1 as SGHTA and CDR2 as FQGTGA. CDR3 coding DNA: TGTGCCAGCAGTCTGGCAGGGCAGCCAGGGAATGAGCAGTTCTTC. It translates to CASSLAGQPGNEQFF. The full variable domain, completed using reference TRBV7-3 and TRBJ2-1, is GAGVSQTPSNKVTEKGKYVELRCDPISGHTALYWYRQSLGQGPEFLIYFQGTGAADDSGLPNDRFFAVRPEGSVSTLKIQRTERGDSAVYLCASSLAGQPGNEQFFGPGTRLTVL.

The chain links TRBV5-8 to TRBJ1-2; D gene ambiguous. The CDR3 consists of 12 residues. The germline V gene encodes CDR1 SGHTS and CDR2 YDEGEE. V lost 4 bases to trimming and J lost 8 bases, with 12 bases between them. The CDR3 sequence: CASSQRPRGYTF. CDR3 nucleotide sequence: TGTGCCAGCAGCCAGCGTCCCAGAGGCTACACCTTC. Supplemented by reference TRBV5-8 and TRBJ1-2, the full variable domain reads EAGVTQSPTHLIKTRGQQATLRCSPISGHTSVYWYQQALGLGLQFLLWYDEGEERNRGNFPPRFSGRQFPNYSSELNVNALELEDSALYLCASSQRPRGYTFGSGTRLTVV.

This clone occurred once. V is TRBV6-5 and J is TRBJ1-2, with unresolved D. The V gene lost 5 bases and the J gene lost 8 bases, with 12 bases spanning the gap. This CDR3 comprises 12 residues. Germline loops: CDR1 MNHEY, CDR2 SVGAGI. The CDR3 spells CASSRTPYGYTF. The DNA of the CDR3 is TGTGCCAGCAGTCGGACGCCATACGGCTACACCTTC.

The chain couples TRBV7-9 to TRBJ1-1, with D uncertain. Trimming stripped 3 bases from V and 10 bases from J, with 12 bases between. The V gene's germline CDR1 is SEHNR and CDR2 FQNEAQ (reference sequence). The CDR3 has 12 amino acids. The CDR3 region has the DNA TGTGCCAGCAGCTTGAGCCAGGTAGGAGCTTTCTTT. The encoded protein is CASSLSQVGAFF. Variable domain in full (rest from reference TRBV7-9 and TRBJ1-1): DTGVSQNPRHKITKRGQNVTFRCDPISEHNRLYWYRQTLGQGPEFLTYFQNEAQLEKSRLLSDRFSAERPKGSFSTLEIQRTEQGDSAMYLCASSLSQVGAFFGQGTRLTVV.

The chain recombines TRBV7-2 with TRBJ1-2; 8 bases agree with TRBD1. V shed 5 bases, J shed 4 bases, and the junction held 6 bases outside the gene matches. The V gene's germline CDR1 is SGHTA and CDR2 FQGNSA. This CDR3 has 14 amino acids. Here the CDR3 DNA reads TGTGCCAGCAGCAGTCGACAGGGGCCCTATGGCTACACCTTC. This encodes CASSSRQGPYGYTF.

The gene calls are TRBV7-3 and TRBJ2-1, with 7 bases that match TRBD2. With 5 bases clipped from V and 2 bases from J, the junction kept 6 bases outside the gene matches. Germline loops: CDR1 SGHTA, CDR2 FQGTGA. The CDR3 extends over 15 amino acids. The CDR3 protein is CASSPAGVAYNEQFF. CDR3 nucleotide sequence: TGTGCCAGCAGCCCGGCGGGAGTGGCCTACAATGAGCAGTTCTTC.

The chain joins TRBV10-1 to TRBJ2-7; a weak D match, TRBD2 (6 bases). Between the trimmed V and J ends, which lost 6 bases and 2 bases, there was a span of 14 bases. The germline CDR1 and CDR2 sequences are WNHNN and SYGVQD (reference sequence). The CDR3 covers 14 residues. The CDR3 sequence is CASSPGEAAYEQYF. The CDR3 nucleotides are TGCGCCAGCAGCCCTGGGGAGGCCGCCTACGAGCAGTACTTC.

CDR3 amino acids: CASSSLLGTIEQYF. The CDR3, as DNA: TGTGCCAGCAGCTCCTTACTCGGGACAATCGAGCAGTACTTC. The chain has TRBV11-2 and TRBJ2-7; tentative D call: TRBD1 (6 bases). In germline, CDR1 is SGHAT, CDR2 FQNNGV. V lost 4 bases, J lost 6 bases, and 16 bases lay in between. The length of the CDR3 is 14 residues.

The V gene is TRBV7-2, the J gene TRBJ2-5, with 8 bases fitting TRBD2. The CDR3 has 14 amino acids. Germline V CDR1 and CDR2: SGHTA, FQGNSA. With 5 bases clipped from V and 5 bases from J, the junction kept 7 bases outside the gene matches. This CDR3 reads CASSRSGTGETQYF. CDR3 DNA: TGTGCCAGCAGCCGTAGCGGGACTGGGGAGACCCAGTACTTC.